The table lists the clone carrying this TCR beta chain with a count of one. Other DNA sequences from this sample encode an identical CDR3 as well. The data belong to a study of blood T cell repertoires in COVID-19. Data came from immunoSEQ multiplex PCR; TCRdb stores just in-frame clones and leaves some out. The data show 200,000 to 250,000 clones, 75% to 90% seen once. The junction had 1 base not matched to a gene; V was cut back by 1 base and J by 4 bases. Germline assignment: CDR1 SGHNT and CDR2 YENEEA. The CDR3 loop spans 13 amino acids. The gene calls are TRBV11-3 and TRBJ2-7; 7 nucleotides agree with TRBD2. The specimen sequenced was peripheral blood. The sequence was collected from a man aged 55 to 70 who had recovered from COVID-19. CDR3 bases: TGTGCCAGCAGCTTAGGCGGGAGTTACGAGCAGTACTTC. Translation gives CASSLGGSYEQYF. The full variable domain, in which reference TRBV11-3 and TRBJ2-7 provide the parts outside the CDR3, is EAGVVQSPRYKIIEKKQPVAFWCNPISGHNTLYWYLQNLGQGPELLIRYENEEAVDDSQLPKDRFSAERLKGVDSTLKIQPAELGDSAVYLCASSLGGSYEQYFGPGTRLTVT.